The 29 T cell receptor beta chains listed next were all sequenced from one sample in a study of identical twins (TCRdb year 2016). Libraries were built with 5' RACE. Sequencing instrument: Illumina HiSeq 2000. In-frame beta chains were kept once TCRdb had trimmed the public reads at Q25 with fastp and called clones with MiXCR. Merged by CDR3 protein, the rows form single entries marked with the most common genes and DNA. The sample yields about 280,000 distinct CDR3 sequences; approximately 8% were counted once. Over 2% of the sample lies in the top ten. Separately, the same data were catalogued under a study of yellow fever vaccine responses in identical twins.

Material for sequencing was memory (CD45RO+) T cells sorted from blood. The intended sense of this specimen's cell subset or site label: CD45RO+ enriched T cells. Receptors originate from a young woman in good health.

The chain is built from TRBV10-3 and TRBJ2-5; TRBD2 is a possible D gene (5 bases). Germline V gene data show CDR1 as ENHRY and CDR2 as SYGVKD. The V end lost 4 bases, the J end lost 5 bases, and 17 bases lay between the germline ends. This CDR3 spans 15 amino acids. CDR3 nucleotides: TGTGCCATCAGTGGCCCGCCACTAGTCGGGGAGACCCAGTACTTC. Translating it yields CAISGPPLVGETQYF.

The chain links TRBV6-1 to TRBJ2-6, with a tentative D call TRBD1 (5 bases). In germline, CDR1 is MNHNS, CDR2 SASEGT. CDR3 length equals 15 residues. Trimming took 7 bases from V and 2 from J, leaving 12 bases between them. The CDR3: CASTAQGTGANVLTF. The CDR3 DNA is TGTGCCAGCACGGCCCAGGGTACTGGGGCCAACGTCCTGACTTTC.

This clonotype came up many times. The chain joins TRBV11-2 to TRBJ2-6, with D tentatively TRBD1 (5 bases). CDR3 length: 17 amino acids. The V and J ends lost 1 base and 0 bases respectively, with 10 bases between them. Per germline, CDR1 SGHAT and CDR2 FQNNGV. The DNA for the CDR3 is TGTGCCAGCAGCTTAGCAGGGTATTACTCTGGGGCCAACGTCCTGACTTTC. This codes for CASSLAGYYSGANVLTF.

This clonotype was seen at least ten times. The rearrangement links TRBV9 to TRBJ2-5; 8 nucleotides align to TRBD2. Germline CDR1 SGDLS, CDR2 YYNGEE. V trimming: 0 bases; J trimming: 4 bases; junction bases outside the gene matches: 5. This CDR3 is 15 amino acids long. The CDR3: CASSVGVAGRETQYF. CDR3 nucleotide sequence: TGTGCCAGCAGCGTAGGGGTAGCGGGAAGAGAGACCCAGTACTTC.

The V call is TRBV15, the J call TRBJ2-1; TRBD2 is a possible D gene (5 bases). CDR1 is LNHNV, CDR2 YYDKDF, per germline (reference sequence). V was pared by 4 bases and J by 4 bases, with 14 bases between. CDR3 length: 15 residues. CDR3 sequence: CATSNRGLGYNEQFF. Written as DNA, the CDR3 is TGTGCCACCAGCAATCGAGGACTGGGGTACAATGAGCAGTTCTTC.

This clonotype was recorded a few times. This CDR3 is CASRVTPSTDTQYF. The CDR3 region has the DNA TGTGCCAGCAGGGTCACCCCTAGCACAGATACGCAGTATTTT. The chain joins TRBV2 to TRBJ2-3; unclear D gene. Germline lookup yields CDR1 SNHLY and CDR2 FYNNEI. V was shortened by 6 bases and J by 0 bases, with 10 bases between the two germline ends. The CDR3 runs 14 residues.

In this sample, this clonotype turned up many times. The rearrangement joins TRBV12-3 or TRBV12-4 to TRBJ2-1; 11 nucleotides align to TRBD2. The CDR3 length is 17 residues. V gave up 5 bases and J gave up 0 bases; unmatched junction bases: 6. The CDR3: CASSRTSGPSSYNEQFF. CDR3 in DNA: TGTGCCAGCAGTCGGACTAGCGGGCCAAGCTCCTACAATGAGCAGTTCTTC.

This chain connects TRBV5-6 to TRBJ2-2, with a tentative D call TRBD2 (5 bases). There are 15 residues in the CDR3. From germline, CDR1 is SGHDT and CDR2 YYEEEE. V was shortened by 4 bases and J by 7 bases, with 17 bases between the two germline ends. Written as DNA, the CDR3 is TGTGCCAGCAGCCCCGGGATTATCGTCTTCGGGGAGCTGTTTTTT. Translated: CASSPGIIVFGELFF.

This clonotype was seen at least ten times. The chain uses TRBV5-6 and TRBJ2-1, with 11 bases matching TRBD2. The V and J ends lost 0 bases and 10 bases, in that order; junction bases with no gene match: 6. Germline V gene lookup returns CDR1 SGHDT and CDR2 YYEEEE. CDR3 size: 15 residues. The DNA of the CDR3 is TGTGCCAGCAGCTTGGTAGCGGGGGGGACCAGAGAGCAGTTCTTC. Its translation: CASSLVAGGTREQFF.

The V and J genes are TRBV7-2 and TRBJ2-2; D uncertain. Germline V gene sequence: CDR1 SGHTA, CDR2 FQGNSA. This CDR3 has 15 residues. Deletions cut 6 bases from V and 6 bases from J, with 17 bases between. This CDR3 is CASSVGPLGAGELFF. The CDR3 DNA follows: TGTGCCAGCAGTGTCGGGCCGCTGGGCGCCGGGGAGCTGTTTTTT.

This chain connects TRBV6-1 to TRBJ2-4; TRBD2 agrees at 12 bases. This CDR3 is 16 amino acids long. With V trimmed by 1 base and J by 8 bases, 6 bases remained unmatched. Germline CDR1 reads MNHNS; CDR2 reads SASEGT. The CDR3 sequence is CASSEGLAGAVDIQYF. The CDR3, as DNA: TGTGCCAGCAGTGAAGGACTAGCGGGAGCTGTGGACATTCAGTACTTC.

This clonotype appeared many times. V and J are TRBV20-1 and TRBJ2-5, with 7 bases that match TRBD2. The J segment lost 2 bases and the V segment lost 3 bases, leaving 6 bases of the junction unmatched. From germline, CDR1 is DFQATT and CDR2 SNEGSKA (reference sequence). The CDR3 contains 14 residues. CDR3: CSARLQGGQETQYF. The CDR3 nucleotides are TGCAGTGCTAGGCTCCAGGGAGGGCAAGAGACCCAGTACTTC.

Many counts were recorded for this clonotype. The chain combines TRBV20-1 with TRBJ1-1; a weak D match, TRBD1 (5 bases). Germline CDR1 DFQATT, CDR2 SNEGSKA (reference sequence). The V gene lost 2 bases and the J gene lost 2 bases, with 15 bases spanning the gap. This CDR3 is 15 amino acids long. CDR3 sequence (DNA): TGCAGTGCTAGAATCACAGGAGAAAAAAACACTGAAGCTTTCTTT. It encodes CSARITGEKNTEAFF.

This chain joins TRBV6-2 or TRBV6-3 and TRBJ2-5; D gene unclear. Germline assignment: CDR1 MNHEY and CDR2 SVGEGT. There are 14 residues in the CDR3. V dropped 4 bases and J dropped 0 bases, with 9 bases sitting between them. The CDR3 spells CASSFGSNQETQYF. The CDR3 DNA is TGTGCCAGCAGTTTCGGCAGCAACCAAGAGACCCAGTACTTC.

This clonotype was counted ten times or more. CDR3 nucleotides: TGTGCCAGCAGTTACGCGGGGGGTTCTGCTGAAGCTTTCTTT. It codes for CASSYAGGSAEAFF. This chain joins TRBV6-5 and TRBJ1-1, with a weak D call TRBD1 (5 bases). The germline V gene encodes CDR1 MNHEY and CDR2 SVGAGI. Trimming pared 2 bases from V and 6 bases from J, leaving 13 bases between. The CDR3 has 14 residues.

This rearrangement joins TRBV4-2 to TRBJ1-2, with 7 bases matching TRBD1. Germline CDR1 LGHNA, CDR2 YNFKEQ. The ends lost 1 base at V and 7 bases at J; junction bases unmatched: 6. The CDR3 length is 14 residues. The CDR3 nucleotides are TGTGCCAGCAGCCAAGGAACAGGGGTGGTTGGCTACACCTTC. Its protein is CASSQGTGVVGYTF.

With respect to this clonotype: This may arise from a read error, as a much more abundant clone is one base away. The CDR3 here is CASSPKIGWAKADTQYF. The CDR3 DNA sequence: TGTGCCAGCAGTCCAAAAATCGGGTGGGCAAAGGCAGATACGCAGTATTTT. This chain uses TRBV12-3 or TRBV12-4 with TRBJ2-3, with D hard to call. Trimming cost V 5 bases and J 4 bases, with 22 bases left between them. This CDR3 contains 17 residues.

This clonotype appeared many times. The J gene is TRBJ1-1, the V gene TRBV5-1; D call uncertain. The V gene's germline CDR1 is SGHRS and CDR2 YFSETQ. This CDR3 is 14 amino acids long. Trimming took 8 bases from V and 1 from J, leaving 15 bases between them. The CDR3 here is CASKVGSTNTEAFF. The CDR3 DNA reads as TGCGCCAGTAAGGTAGGGTCTACGAACACTGAAGCTTTCTTT. Complete variable domain (other parts from reference TRBV5-1 and TRBJ1-1): KAGVTQTPRYLIKTRGQQVTLSCSPISGHRSVSWYQQTPGQGLQFLFEYFSETQRNKGNFPGRFSGRQFSNSRSEMNVSTLELGDSALYLCASKVGSTNTEAFFGQGTRLTVV.

This clonotype was seen at least ten times. The V and J genes are TRBV12-3 or TRBV12-4 and TRBJ1-6, with D perhaps matching TRBD1 (6 bases). This CDR3 region has 15 residues. V was pared by 5 bases and J by 6 bases, with 14 bases between. The CDR3 nucleotides are TGTGCCAGCAGTCCCGACTCAGGGGCTAATTCACCCCTCCACTTT. Protein sequence: CASSPDSGANSPLHF.

This clonotype was detected a few times. The rearrangement links TRBV6-5 to TRBJ2-6, with a tentative D call TRBD1 (5 bases). The V end was cut by 2 bases, the J end by 0 bases, with 11 bases between. CDR3 length: 17 residues. In germline, CDR1 is MNHEY, CDR2 SVGAGI. The CDR3 here is CASSYLQVPSGANVLTF. The DNA of the CDR3 is TGTGCCAGCAGTTACCTACAGGTTCCCTCTGGGGCCAACGTCCTGACTTTC.

The CDR3 loop reads CASSPQVGDSGYTF. The DNA of the CDR3 is TGTGCCAGCAGTCCCCAGGTAGGGGATAGCGGCTACACCTTC. The rearrangement uses TRBV2 and TRBJ1-2; possibly TRBD1 for D (5 bases). Per germline, CDR1 SNHLY and CDR2 FYNNEI. This CDR3 comprises 14 residues. The V and J ends lost 5 bases and 8 bases respectively, with 18 bases between them.

Many counts were recorded for this clonotype. V is TRBV27 and J is TRBJ2-1, with no clear D. Trimming shortened V by 2 bases and J by 9 bases, and 14 bases separated the two germline ends. Germline-derived CDR1 and CDR2 are MNHEY and SMNVEV (reference sequence). The CDR3 has 14 residues. The CDR3 sequence: CASSLATESGEQFF. Written as DNA, the CDR3 is TGTGCCAGCAGTTTAGCGACGGAATCGGGTGAGCAGTTCTTC.

This clonotype has a handful of counts. The rearrangement joins TRBV5-5 to TRBJ2-4, with a weak D call TRBD1 (6 bases). The CDR3 loop spans 14 amino acids. V lost 4 bases to trimming and J lost 5 bases, with 13 bases between them. Germline CDR1 is SGHKS and CDR2 is YYEKEE (reference sequence). The CDR3 here is CASSQGTVENIQYF. As DNA, the CDR3 is TGTGCCAGCAGCCAGGGGACGGTAGAAAACATTCAGTACTTC.

This clonotype was counted at least ten times. This sequence joins TRBV24-1 and TRBJ2-1; D could derive from TRBD1 or TRBD2 (5 bases each). The CDR3 covers 16 residues. The V end was cut by 2 bases, the J end by 4 bases, with 14 bases between. Germline V CDR1 and CDR2: KGHDR, SFDVKD. The CDR3 is CATSDYPGPGYNEQFF. The DNA for the CDR3 is TGTGCCACCAGTGATTACCCGGGACCGGGTTACAATGAGCAGTTCTTC.

This clonotype has just a few counts. The V call is TRBV12-3 or TRBV12-4, the J call TRBJ2-5, with 8 nucleotides matching TRBD2. Trimming took 5 bases from V and 5 from J; bases not matched to a gene: 10. The CDR3 has 15 amino acids. CDR3 loop: CASSVSGKVVETQYF. The CDR3 coding sequence is TGTGCCAGCAGTGTTAGCGGGAAGGTCGTGGAGACCCAGTACTTC.

This clonotype was recorded a few times. The CDR3 DNA is TGTGCCAGCTCACCAGTACAGTCCTATGGCTACACCTTC. Translating it yields CASSPVQSYGYTF. The V call is TRBV18, the J call TRBJ1-2, with D unclear. Germline V gives CDR1 KGHSH, CDR2 LQKENI. This CDR3 has 13 residues. The ends were cut back, 2 bases at V and 4 bases at J, with 8 bases in the middle.

This clonotype was counted many times. The chain employs TRBV5-1 and TRBJ2-7, with 7 bases aligning to TRBD1. The CDR3 consists of 13 residues. CDR1 is SGHRS and CDR2 is YFSETQ in the germline V gene. With V trimmed by 3 bases and J by 2 bases, 2 bases remained unmatched. This CDR3 is CASSYGQAYEQYF. DNA for the CDR3: TGCGCCAGCAGCTACGGACAGGCCTACGAGCAGTACTTC.

This chain joins TRBV4-1 and TRBJ2-5, with D possibly being TRBD2 (7 bases). V shed 2 bases and J shed 6 bases, with 13 bases lying between them. Germline lookup yields CDR1 MGHRA and CDR2 YSYEKL. The CDR3 length is 14 residues. The CDR3 region has the DNA TGCGCCAGCAGCCAAAAGGGGGGGGCACAGACCCAGTACTTC. Its translation: CASSQKGGAQTQYF.

The gene calls are TRBV20-1 and TRBJ2-2; 7 nucleotides agree with TRBD1. The CDR3 consists of 13 residues. CDR1 and CDR2 from the germline V gene are DFQATT and SNEGSKA (reference sequence). The V and J ends lost 6 bases and 7 bases, in that order; junction bases with no gene match: 8. The CDR3 nucleotides read TGCAGTGCAGCGACAGGGTGGGACGGGGAGCTGTTTTTT. Translated, it gives CSAATGWDGELFF.